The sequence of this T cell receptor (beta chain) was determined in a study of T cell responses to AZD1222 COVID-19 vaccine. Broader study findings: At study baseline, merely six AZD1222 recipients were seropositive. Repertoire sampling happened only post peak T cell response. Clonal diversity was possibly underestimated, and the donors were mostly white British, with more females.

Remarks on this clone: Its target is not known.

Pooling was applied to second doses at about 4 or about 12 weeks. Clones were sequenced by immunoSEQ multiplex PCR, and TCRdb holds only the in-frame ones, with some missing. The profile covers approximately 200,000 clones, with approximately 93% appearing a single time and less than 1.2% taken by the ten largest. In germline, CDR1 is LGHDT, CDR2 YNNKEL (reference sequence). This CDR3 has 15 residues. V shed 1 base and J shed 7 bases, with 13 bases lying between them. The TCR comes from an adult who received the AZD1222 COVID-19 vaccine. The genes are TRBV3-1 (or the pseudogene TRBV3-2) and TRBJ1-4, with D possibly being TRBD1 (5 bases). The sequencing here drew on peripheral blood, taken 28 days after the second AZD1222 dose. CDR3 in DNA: TGTGCCAGCAGCCAAGGCCCGGGAGGGGTTGAAAAACTGTTTTTT. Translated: CASSQGPGGVEKLFF.